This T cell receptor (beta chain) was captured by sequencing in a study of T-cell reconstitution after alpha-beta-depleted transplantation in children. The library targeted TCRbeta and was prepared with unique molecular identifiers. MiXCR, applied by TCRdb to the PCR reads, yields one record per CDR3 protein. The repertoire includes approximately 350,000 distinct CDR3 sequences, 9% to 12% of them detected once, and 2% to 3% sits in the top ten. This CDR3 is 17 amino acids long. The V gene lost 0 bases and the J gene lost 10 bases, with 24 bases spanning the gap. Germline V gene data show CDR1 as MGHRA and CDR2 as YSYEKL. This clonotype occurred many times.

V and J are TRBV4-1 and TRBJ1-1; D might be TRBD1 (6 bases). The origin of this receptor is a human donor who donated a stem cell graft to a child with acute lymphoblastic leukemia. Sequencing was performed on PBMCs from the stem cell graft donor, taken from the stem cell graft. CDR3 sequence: CASSQDNIGEGVFVAFF. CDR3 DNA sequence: TGCGCCAGCAGCCAAGATAACATAGGAGAGGGGGTATTTGTAGCTTTCTTT.